These T cell receptor beta chains were read from a single sample in a study of blood T cell repertoires in COVID-19. Libraries were prepared by immunoSEQ multiplex PCR; TCRdb keeps only in-frame clonotypes and omits some of them. The table records under 200,000 clones, 80% to 90% of them present only once. The sample was PBMCs or T cells enriched from blood (not recorded which). These receptors were taken from a man aged 50 or older who had recovered from COVID-19. CDR3s include the opening cysteine and the closing phenylalanine or tryptophan. Size is omitted from some rows. Given values are once, few, many or a class for expanded clones.

j_gene: TRBJ1-1; v_gene: TRBV5-1; abundance: .; CDR3aa: CASSVQGGNMNTEAFF
j_gene: TRBJ1-2; v_gene: TRBV30; abundance: .; CDR3aa: CAWELRGGAGYGYTF
j_gene: TRBJ1-2; v_gene: TRBV7-8; abundance: .; CDR3aa: CASSLAGGDYGYTF
j_gene: TRBJ1-2; v_gene: TRBV19; abundance: few; CDR3aa: CASSTGEYGYTF
j_gene: TRBJ1-6; v_gene: TRBV18; abundance: few; CDR3aa: CASSRQAENSPLHF
j_gene: TRBJ1-2; v_gene: TRBV30; abundance: .; CDR3aa: CACLGQRGYTF
j_gene: TRBJ1-1; v_gene: TRBV20-1; abundance: .; CDR3aa: CSASWGGPTEAFF
j_gene: TRBJ2-2; v_gene: TRBV5-1; abundance: .; CDR3aa: CASSPPGQVNTGELFF
j_gene: TRBJ1-2; v_gene: TRBV5-1; abundance: .; CDR3aa: CASSFEGFYGYTF
j_gene: TRBJ2-5; v_gene: TRBV18; abundance: .; CDR3aa: CASSPLSASGGGQETQYF